The 8 T cell receptor beta chains below were found in one sample sequenced in a study of T-cell memory formation after mild COVID-19 (dated by TCRdb to about 2021). Library generation was performed with 5' RACE. TCRdb shows the sequencer as Illumina NovaSeq 6000. Starting from the raw public reads, TCRdb applied fastp trimming at Q25, assembled clones with MiXCR and retained in-frame beta chains. Under each unique CDR3 protein, matching rows form one entry showing the most common genes and DNA. The sample data list about 470,000 distinct CDR3 sequences, and 15% to 20% of these were observed just once. Of the sample, about 12% is held by the ten largest clones. Sequenced input: PBMCs or a T cell subset sorted from them (not recorded which). The receptors shown here come from an adult woman who had mild COVID-19 (a few samples of this study predate the infection). The sample titles of this study are shuffled in the database, so cell type and time point are left out; the donor was told from shared clones.

This clonotype was seen more than once but under ten times. The chain is built from TRBV7-9 and TRBJ2-5; D might be TRBD2 (6 bases). V was trimmed by 5 bases and J by 5 bases, leaving 9 bases between them. This CDR3 contains 12 residues. Germline V gene lookup returns CDR1 SEHNR and CDR2 FQNEAQ (reference sequence). The CDR3 DNA reads TGTGCCAGCAGCGCGGACTATGAGACCCAGTACTTC. This gives the protein CASSADYETQYF.

This clonotype occurred many times. The V call is TRBV6-5, the J call TRBJ1-1; 9 bases match TRBD1. This CDR3 contains 15 residues. V gave up 5 bases and J gave up 6 bases; unmatched junction bases: 10. The germline gives CDR1 MNHEY, CDR2 SVGAGI. The CDR3 protein is CASSTLDRGKSEAFF. Written as DNA, the CDR3 is TGTGCCAGCAGTACCCTTGACAGGGGGAAGTCTGAAGCTTTCTTT.

This clonotype was found once. The V and J genes are TRBV5-6 and TRBJ1-1; 9 bases agree with TRBD1. The ends lost 6 bases at V and 0 bases at J; junction bases unmatched: 6. CDR3 length: 15 amino acids. CDR1 is SGHDT, CDR2 YYEEEE, per germline. CDR3 loop: CASKTGQGMNTEAFF. CDR3 DNA sequence: TGTGCCAGCAAGACTGGACAGGGGATGAACACTGAAGCTTTCTTT.

The gene calls are TRBV2 and TRBJ2-1, with 12 bases identical to TRBD1. Germline lookup yields CDR1 SNHLY and CDR2 FYNNEI. V lost 6 bases to trimming and J lost 8 bases; unmatched junction nucleotides: 11. This CDR3 region has 16 residues. The CDR3 reads CASRAGGTGGSDEQFF. CDR3 nucleotides: TGTGCCAGCAGGGCCGGCGGGACAGGGGGCTCTGATGAGCAGTTCTTC. The entire variable domain, with the rest obtained from reference TRBV2 and TRBJ2-1, is as follows: EPEVTQTPSHQVTQMGQEVILRCVPISNHLYFYWYRQILGQKVEFLVSFYNNEISEKSEIFDDQFSVERPDGSNFTLKIRSTKLEDSAMYFCASRAGGTGGSDEQFFGPGTRLTVL.

This clonotype was found a few times. The chain uses TRBV11-2 and TRBJ2-3, with D tentatively TRBD1 or TRBD2 (5 bases each). Between the trimmed V and J ends, which lost 0 bases and 10 bases, there was a span of 11 bases. The CDR3 has 13 amino acids. Germline lookup yields CDR1 SGHAT and CDR2 FQNNGV. CDR3 residues: CASSLDLGDAQYF. The CDR3 DNA reads TGTGCCAGCAGCTTAGATCTCGGGGACGCGCAGTATTTT.

This chain connects TRBV7-6 to TRBJ2-1, with TRBD1 matching 10 bases. Germline-derived CDR1 and CDR2 are SGHVS and FNYEAQ. CDR3 length: 15 amino acids. After removal of 5 bases from V and 6 bases from J, the junction contained 7 bases not matched to a gene. The CDR3 nucleotides read TGTGCCAGCAGCGGCCGACAGGGGGCTGGCAATGAGCAGTTCTTC. Its translation: CASSGRQGAGNEQFF.

This clonotype occurred a few times. The chain employs TRBV24-1 and TRBJ2-7; weak D call: TRBD2 (6 bases). Germline assignment: CDR1 KGHDR and CDR2 SFDVKD. This CDR3 has 13 amino acids. V was clipped by 3 bases and J by 4 bases, with 9 bases between them. DNA of the CDR3: TGTGCCACCAGTGATGGGGGACTTTACGAGCAGTACTTC. Amino acids: CATSDGGLYEQYF.

This clonotype came up once. The chain has TRBV4-1 and TRBJ1-5; D is ambiguous. This CDR3 has 15 residues. Germline V gene data show CDR1 as MGHRA and CDR2 as YSYEKL. The V and J ends lost 0 bases and 5 bases respectively, with 11 bases between them. The CDR3 DNA reads TGCGCCAGCAGCCAAGATACGGGGTTTGATCAGCCCCAGCATTTT. Translating it yields CASSQDTGFDQPQHF.